The entry that follows covers one T cell receptor beta chain sequence. The source of the sample is a study of blood T cell repertoires in COVID-19. Turning to the study itself: The analysed material was cDNA or gDNA that came from T cells, B-cell-depleted T cells, or PBMCs.

In the study's own analysis: Reference gene primer amplification in the assay estimated nucleated cell counts. Sequencing used immunoSEQ multiplex PCR; TCRdb keeps in-frame clones, though not all of them. The V and J calls and the clone size are those of that table, but D and trimming were determined from the DNA. The sample holds 200,000 to 250,000 clones, 88% seen once. Trimming removed 0 bases at V and 0 bases at J, with 11 bases between. Germline CDR1 MNHEY, CDR2 SVGEGT. The CDR3 loop spans 16 amino acids. The sample was peripheral blood. The chain employs TRBV6-2 or TRBV6-3 and TRBJ1-2; D unclear. This sequence originates from a woman aged 55-69 years with acute or convalescent COVID-19. CDR3 DNA: TGTGCCAGCAGTTACTCCCGCACCTATCCTAACTATGGCTACACCTTC. Its protein is CASSYSRTYPNYGYTF.